The 6 T cell receptor beta chains below were found in one sample sequenced in a study of shared clonotypes between healthy human individuals. This table comes from immunoSEQ multiplex PCR, and its TCRdb copy is limited to in-frame clones, with some not included. The table includes 1.6 million or so clones, approximately 98.5% detected once. Material for sequencing was naive CD4+ T cells sorted from blood. The subset is: CD45RA+ positively selected. The source of these receptors is a man between 25 and 39 years old in good health.

The rearrangement links TRBV5-1 to TRBJ2-2; the match to TRBD1 covers 9 bases. Trimming took 2 bases from V and 7 from J; bases not matched to a gene: 9. CDR1 is SGHRS and CDR2 is YFSETQ in the germline V gene. This CDR3 has 16 residues. The CDR3 DNA is TGCGCCAGCAGCTTAGGGACAGGGCCCTCCCTCGGGGAGCTGTTTTTT. It specifies CASSLGTGPSLGELFF.

The gene calls are TRBV5-4 and TRBJ2-7; 9 bases map to TRBD1. Trimming removed 3 bases from V and 5 bases from J; junction bases left unmatched: 9. The CDR3 totals 15 residues. In germline, CDR1 is SGHNT, CDR2 YYREEE (reference sequence). The CDR3 region has the DNA TGTGCCAGCAGCTGGGACAGGGCCAACACTAACGAGCAGTACTTC. It yields the protein CASSWDRANTNEQYF.

The chain has TRBV19 and TRBJ2-3; no clear D. Germline V CDR1 and CDR2: LNHDA, SQIVND (reference sequence). Deletions cut 7 bases from V and 4 bases from J, with 6 bases between. The CDR3 loop spans 11 amino acids. CDR3 amino acids: CASKGPDTQYF. The CDR3 DNA is TGTGCCAGTAAGGGCCCAGATACGCAGTATTTT.

This chain links TRBV9 with TRBJ2-1; 7 bases match TRBD1. The CDR3 is made up of 15 amino acids. V dropped 6 bases and J dropped 0; count of bases not matched to a gene: 6. CDR1 and CDR2 from the germline V gene are SGDLS and YYNGEE. DNA for the CDR3: TGTGCCAGCACGACAGGGTCTATCTCCTACAATGAGCAGTTCTTC. It is translated as CASTTGSISYNEQFF.

The rearrangement uses TRBV9 and TRBJ2-1; a possible D gene is TRBD2 (6 bases). Trimming shortened V by 4 bases and J by 0 bases, and 14 bases separated the two germline ends. CDR3 length equals 16 residues. In germline, CDR1 is SGDLS, CDR2 YYNGEE. The CDR3 region is CASSPGTGRSYNEQFF. CDR3 DNA sequence: TGTGCCAGCAGCCCCGGGACTGGGCGCTCCTACAATGAGCAGTTCTTC.

This chain connects TRBV7-2 to TRBJ2-7; 10 bases are shared with TRBD2. The length of the CDR3 is 15 residues. Germline CDR1 SGHTA, CDR2 FQGNSA. V lost 5 bases to trimming and J lost 3 bases; unmatched junction nucleotides: 7. As DNA, the CDR3 is TGTGCCAGCAGCATTAGGACTAGCGGAAACTACGAGCAGTACTTC. It is translated as CASSIRTSGNYEQYF.